One sample yielded the 14 T cell receptor beta chains listed below, sequenced in a study of blood T cell repertoires in COVID-19. Sequenced by immunoSEQ multiplex PCR; TCRdb stores in-frame clones only, minus some. Among about 59,000 clones listed, about 93% were seen once. The specimen sequenced was peripheral blood. The receptors here all came from an older man with acute or convalescent COVID-19.

This clone was detected once. The genes are TRBV5-1 and TRBJ1-5, with 8 nucleotides matching TRBD1. The CDR3 runs 13 residues. The germline gives CDR1 SGHRS, CDR2 YFSETQ. J lost 5 bases, V lost 3 bases, and 1 base had no gene match. For the CDR3, the DNA is TGCGCCAGCAGCTCGACAGGGGATCAGCCCCAGCATTTT. Amino acid sequence: CASSSTGDQPQHF.

The rearrangement links TRBV18 to TRBJ1-5; TRBD1 matches 8 bases. The CDR3 is 14 amino acids. V was clipped by 6 bases and J by 7 bases; unmatched bases: 8. Germline lookup yields CDR1 KGHSH and CDR2 LQKENI. The DNA of the CDR3 is TGTGCCAGCTCCCTCGGACAGGGAGCACAGCCCCAGCATTTT. Protein: CASSLGQGAQPQHF. The complete variable domain, with remaining parts taken from reference TRBV18 and TRBJ1-5, reads NAGVMQNPRHLVRRRGQEARLRCSPMKGHSHVYWYRQLPEEGLKFMVYLQKENIIDESGMPKERFSAEFPKEGPSILRIQQVVRGDSAAYFCASSLGQGAQPQHFGDGTRLSIL.

The rearrangement uses TRBV6-5 and TRBJ2-3; no clear D. The germline CDR1 and CDR2 sequences are MNHEY and SVGAGI. The germline V and J ends were trimmed by 7 bases and 0 bases, with 11 bases remaining between them. This CDR3 comprises 14 residues. DNA for the CDR3: TGTGCCAGCAACCAATTCAGTAGCACAGATACGCAGTATTTT. It codes for CASNQFSSTDTQYF.

The chain uses TRBV5-1 and TRBJ2-1; 11 nucleotides agree with TRBD1. V dropped 4 bases and J dropped 6; count of bases not matched to a gene: 6. There are 15 residues in the CDR3. Germline CDR1 is SGHRS and CDR2 is YFSETQ. Written as DNA, the CDR3 is TGCGCCAGCAGCCCCGGGACAGGGGGTTCCAATGAGCAGTTCTTC. Its protein product is CASSPGTGGSNEQFF. The full variable domain, its missing parts supplied by reference TRBV5-1 and TRBJ2-1, is KAGVTQTPRYLIKTRGQQVTLSCSPISGHRSVSWYQQTPGQGLQFLFEYFSETQRNKGNFPGRFSGRQFSNSRSEMNVSTLELGDSALYLCASSPGTGGSNEQFFGPGTRLTVL.

This clone was observed a handful of times. The chain employs TRBV28 and TRBJ2-1, with 10 nucleotides matching TRBD1. Germline assignment: CDR1 MDHEN and CDR2 SYDVKM. Germline trimming cut 6 bases from V and 8 bases from J; bases unmatched to any gene: 10. The CDR3 loop spans 15 amino acids. The CDR3 DNA reads TGTGCCAGCAGCATGGTACGCGGGACAGGGGATGAGCAGTTCTTC. Protein product: CASSMVRGTGDEQFF. The entire variable domain, with the rest obtained from reference TRBV28 and TRBJ2-1, is as follows: DVKVTQSSRYLVKRTGEKVFLECVQDMDHENMFWYRQDPGLGLRLIYFSYDVKMKEKGDIPEGYSVSREKKERFSLILESASTNQTSMYLCASSMVRGTGDEQFFGPGTRLTVL.

The chain employs TRBV4-2 and TRBJ2-5, with TRBD1 as a possible D gene (5 bases). The germline gives CDR1 LGHNA, CDR2 YNFKEQ. V lost 0 bases, J lost 5 bases, and 13 bases lay in between. The length of the CDR3 is 15 residues. As DNA, the CDR3 is TGTGCCAGCAGCCAAGAAGACGCAGGGATGGAGACCCAGTACTTC. Translating it yields CASSQEDAGMETQYF.

J is TRBJ1-6 and V is TRBV7-2, with D possibly TRBD1 on 6 matching bases. The CDR3 consists of 15 residues. The V gene lost 5 bases and the J gene lost 10 bases, with 18 bases spanning the gap. Germline V gives CDR1 SGHTA, CDR2 FQGNSA. The CDR3 DNA reads as TGTGCCAGCAGCCTAAACCTACAGGGTTCATCACCCCTCCACTTT. Residues: CASSLNLQGSSPLHF. The full variable domain, its missing parts supplied by reference TRBV7-2 and TRBJ1-6, is GAGVSQSPSNKVTEKGKDVELRCDPISGHTALYWYRQSLGQGLEFLIYFQGNSAPDKSGLPSDRFSAERTGGSVSTLTIQRTQQEDSAVYLCASSLNLQGSSPLHFGNGTRLTVT.

This chain uses TRBV28 with TRBJ2-1; possible D gene TRBD1, 6 bases. The CDR3 sequence is 12 residues long. Germline V gives CDR1 MDHEN, CDR2 SYDVKM. V was pared by 10 bases and J by 7 bases, with 14 bases between. In DNA, the CDR3 is TGTGCCATCGTAGGGACAACTAATGAGCAGTTCTTC. Translating gives CAIVGTTNEQFF.

This rearrangement joins TRBV6-5 to TRBJ2-5; 13 bases map to TRBD2. The V gene end was trimmed by 8 bases and the J gene end by 2 bases; junction bases not matched to a gene: 5. The CDR3 is made up of 15 amino acids. Germline V gene data show CDR1 as MNHEY and CDR2 as SVGAGI. In DNA form, the CDR3 reads TGTGCCAGCCGACTAGCGGGGGGCTCACAAGAGACCCAGTACTTC. This codes for CASRLAGGSQETQYF.

As DNA, the CDR3 is TGCGCCAGCAGCTTGGGAGTCTTTTCAGGCCTCAATGAGCAGTTCTTC. Its protein product is CASSLGVFSGLNEQFF. The J gene is TRBJ2-1, the V gene TRBV5-1; D is uncertain. V was pared by 0 bases and J by 6 bases, with 16 bases between. The CDR3 spans 16 residues. CDR1 is SGHRS and CDR2 is YFSETQ in the germline V gene.

In its sample, this clone was seen once. The rearrangement uses TRBV19 and TRBJ2-4, with 11 bases lining up with TRBD1. The CDR3 covers 16 residues. V shed 5 bases and J 7 bases; nucleotides not matched to a gene: 10. The germline V gene has CDR1 LNHDA and CDR2 SQIVND (reference sequence). CDR3 nucleotides: TGTGCCAGTAGTTCCACCGGACAGGGGGCATCGAACATTCAGTACTTC. Its translation is CASSSTGQGASNIQYF. Drawing the rest from reference TRBV19 and TRBJ2-4, the complete variable domain is DGGITQSPKYLFRKEGQNVTLSCEQNLNHDAMYWYRQDPGQGLRLIYYSQIVNDFQKGDIAEGYSVSREKKESFPLTVTSAQKNPTAFYLCASSSTGQGASNIQYFGAGTRLSVL.

This sequence joins TRBV9 and TRBJ1-1; possibly TRBD1 for D (6 bases). V lost 0 bases to trimming and J lost 0 bases, with 15 bases between them. The CDR3 runs 17 residues. Per the germline V gene, CDR1 is SGDLS and CDR2 is YYNGEE. The CDR3 spells CASSVEGSGAMNTEAFF. CDR3 DNA: TGTGCCAGCAGCGTAGAAGGGTCAGGGGCAATGAACACTGAAGCTTTCTTT.

The genes are TRBV11-3 and TRBJ2-2; possible D gene TRBD1, 5 bases. With 5 bases removed from V and 8 bases from J, the gap between germline ends came to 15 bases. The germline gives CDR1 SGHNT, CDR2 YENEEA. This CDR3 is built from 14 residues. CDR3 in DNA: TGTGCCAGCAGCCCAGGGTCATCCAGGGGGGAGCTGTTTTTT. Translated: CASSPGSSRGELFF.

The chain recombines TRBV3-1 (or the pseudogene TRBV3-2) with TRBJ2-1, with TRBD2 matching 12 bases. The CDR3 spans 15 residues. CDR1 is LGHDT and CDR2 is YNNKEL in the germline V gene (reference sequence). J was trimmed by 2 bases and V by 8 bases; bases with no gene match: 4. This CDR3 reads CASGSSGGAYNEQFF. The CDR3 region has the DNA TGTGCCAGCGGATCTAGCGGGGGGGCCTACAATGAGCAGTTCTTC.